This T cell receptor beta chain comes out of a study of T cells in localized non-small cell lung cancer. Profiling relied on immunoSEQ multiplex PCR, and the TCRdb table lists in-frame clones only, not all of them. The sample has about 82,000 clones; around 80% are singletons. Deletions cut 2 bases from V and 1 base from J, with 3 bases between. The CDR3 runs to 13 residues. The germline gives CDR1 GTSNPN, CDR2 SVGIG (reference sequence). The sequence derives from a man between 40 and 75 years old with stage II squamous cell lung carcinoma. The gene calls are TRBV30 and TRBJ2-6; D gene uncertain. The sequences come from PBMCs, collected before any cancer treatment. DNA of the CDR3: TGTGCCTGGAGTCGGTCTGGGGCCAACGTCCTGACTTTC. This translates into CAWSRSGANVLTF.